This T cell receptor (beta chain) stems from a study of metastatic and nonmetastatic thyroid tumors. Study overall: Both malignant and benign thyroid patients supplied peripheral blood and tumor or nodule tissue samples, across which the repertoires of these patients were then compared.

TCRdb re-called the PCR reads via MiXCR. The repertoire holds around 26,000 clones, with 20% to 25% as singletons. This CDR3 spans 14 amino acids. Trimming pared 6 bases from V and 7 bases from J, leaving 15 bases between. Among the patients, none had received any treatment before thyroid surgery. Study conclusions and caveats: The reported finding was significantly higher TCR beta diversity in malignant thyroid tumors relative to benign nodules, in blood and tumor.

About this clone: Its matching antigen is unknown.

Sequencing used adjacent normal tissue. This sequence originates from a female donor with papillary thyroid cancer or a benign thyroid nodule (not recorded which). Some clones in this sample may be carry-over from other donors' samples. The V and J genes are TRBV12-3 or TRBV12-4 and TRBJ1-4; no clear D gene. The CDR3: CASRDKVGVEKLFF. CDR3 nucleotide sequence: TGTGCCAGCAGGGATAAGGTGGGTGTTGAAAAACTGTTTTTT.